These 14 T cell receptor beta chains share one sample of origin, sequenced in a study of OX40 agonist ivuxolimab in advanced cancers. Generated by immunoSEQ multiplex PCR, the TCRdb table keeps only in-frame clones and is missing some. Found here are about 58,000 clones, 75% to 90% of them singletons; the top ten hold around 3.2%. The source was CD4+ or CD8+ T cells sorted from blood, collected in a trial of the OX40 agonist ivuxolimab. Receptor source: an adult with an advanced solid tumor such as melanoma, head and neck, liver or kidney cancer.

The chain has TRBV28 and TRBJ2-3; D gene ambiguous. CDR3 length: 13 residues. Germline V lookup: CDR1 MDHEN, CDR2 SYDVKM. V was clipped by 5 bases and J by 1 base, with 7 bases between them. DNA for the CDR3: TGTGCCAGCAGTGTACCACGCACAGATACGCAGTATTTT. This codes for CASSVPRTDTQYF.

J is TRBJ2-5 and V is TRBV2; D is undetermined. The CDR3 is 12 residues long. Between the trimmed V and J ends, which lost 2 bases and 7 bases, there was a span of 8 bases. Germline V gene sequence: CDR1 SNHLY, CDR2 FYNNEI. The CDR3 sequence: CASSERRVTQYF. CDR3 nucleotides: TGTGCCAGCAGTGAAAGAAGAGTGACCCAGTACTTC. The full variable domain, completed using reference TRBV2 and TRBJ2-5, is EPEVTQTPSHQVTQMGQEVILRCVPISNHLYFYWYRQILGQKVEFLVSFYNNEISEKSEIFDDQFSVERPDGSNFTLKIRSTKLEDSAMYFCASSERRVTQYFGPGTRLLVL.

The chain combines TRBV5-1 with TRBJ2-6, with 12 bases that match TRBD1. Germline V gene lookup returns CDR1 SGHRS and CDR2 YFSETQ. V lost 4 bases, J lost 2 bases, and 4 bases stayed unmatched. This CDR3 comprises 17 residues. CDR3 bases: TGCGCCAGCAGCGGGGGACAGGGGGCCGCTGGGGCCAACGTCCTGACTTTC. Protein product: CASSGGQGAAGANVLTF.

The chain couples TRBV7-9 to TRBJ2-7, with D tentatively TRBD1 or TRBD2 (5 bases each). Germline-derived CDR1 and CDR2 are SEHNR and FQNEAQ (reference sequence). The CDR3 covers 15 residues. The germline V and J ends were trimmed by 1 base and 4 bases, with 14 bases remaining between them. The CDR3 DNA reads TGTGCCAGCAGCTTAGAGGGGCGGATAGCGTACGAGCAGTACTTC. Translation: CASSLEGRIAYEQYF.

The chain links TRBV7-8 to TRBJ2-4; 12 bases line up with TRBD2. The CDR3 contains 20 residues. The V gene's germline CDR1 is SGHVS and CDR2 FQNEAQ. V gave up 5 bases and J gave up 0 bases; unmatched junction bases: 14. This CDR3 is CASSPGLAGSHSLAKNIQYF. The DNA of the CDR3 is TGTGCCAGCAGCCCAGGACTAGCGGGGAGTCACTCTCTAGCCAAAAACATTCAGTACTTC.

Here the CDR3 DNA reads TGTGCCAGCAACGAGATTTTGGGCGAGCAGTACTTC. Protein sequence: CASNEILGEQYF. The chain carries TRBV6-6 and TRBJ2-7; no clear D gene. V was cut by 7 bases and J by 6 bases, with 13 bases left in between. The CDR3 is made up of 12 amino acids. The germline gives CDR1 MNHNY, CDR2 SVGAGI (reference sequence).

This clone was seen once. Here the CDR3 reads CASSFGNKETQYF. The CDR3, as DNA: TGCGCCAGCAGCTTCGGCAACAAGGAGACCCAGTACTTC. The chain recombines TRBV5-1 with TRBJ2-5; D unresolved. CDR3 length equals 13 residues. The germline V gene has CDR1 SGHRS and CDR2 YFSETQ. The ends were cut back, 2 bases at V and 5 bases at J, with 10 bases in the middle. The full variable domain, in which reference TRBV5-1 and TRBJ2-5 provide the parts outside the CDR3, is KAGVTQTPRYLIKTRGQQVTLSCSPISGHRSVSWYQQTPGQGLQFLFEYFSETQRNKGNFPGRFSGRQFSNSRSEMNVSTLELGDSALYLCASSFGNKETQYFGPGTRLLVL.

This clone has just one count. This sequence joins TRBV5-1 and TRBJ2-1; D unclear. The V end lost 2 bases, the J end lost 6 bases, and 12 bases lay between the germline ends. The germline CDR1 and CDR2 sequences are SGHRS and YFSETQ. This CDR3 region has 14 residues. The CDR3 DNA sequence: TGCGCCAGCAGCTTTGTATCTATTATCAATGAGCAGTTCTTC. Translated, it gives CASSFVSIINEQFF.

The chain recombines TRBV19 with TRBJ2-2; D unresolved. V lost 6 bases, J lost 4 bases, and 9 bases lay in between. There are 13 residues in the CDR3. Germline CDR1 reads LNHDA; CDR2 reads SQIVND (reference sequence). The CDR3 here is CASSGGITGELFF. In DNA form, the CDR3 reads TGTGCCAGTAGCGGTGGAATCACCGGGGAGCTGTTTTTT.

This rearrangement joins TRBV6-1 to TRBJ1-5; D ambiguous. This CDR3 region has 14 residues. V was shortened by 6 bases and J by 9 bases, with 18 bases between the two germline ends. Germline CDR1 MNHNS, CDR2 SASEGT. For the CDR3, the DNA is TGTGCCAGCAGCGAGCGGACGGTCGCGGGGCCCCAGCATTTT. Translation gives CASSERTVAGPQHF.

CDR3 sequence reads: CASSPGTSGNTGELFF. The CDR3 bases are TGTGCCAGCAGTCCCGGGACTAGCGGTAACACCGGGGAGCTGTTTTTT. The chain links TRBV11-3 to TRBJ2-2; 11 nucleotides match TRBD2. V lost 6 bases, J lost 2 bases, and 5 bases stayed unmatched. Germline V gene data show CDR1 as SGHNT and CDR2 as YENEEA. This CDR3 has 16 residues.

The chain joins TRBV15 to TRBJ1-2, with D unresolved. With 2 bases removed from V and 4 bases from J, the gap between germline ends came to 14 bases. This CDR3 has 15 amino acids. Germline V lookup: CDR1 LNHNV, CDR2 YYDKDF (reference sequence). The CDR3 protein is CATSRPLGIFYGYTF. The CDR3 DNA is TGTGCCACCAGCAGACCGTTGGGTATCTTCTATGGCTACACCTTC.

CDR3 in DNA: TGTGCCTGGAGTGTGTTTTCAACGGGCAATCAGCCCCAGCATTTT. Protein product: CAWSVFSTGNQPQHF. This chain connects TRBV30 to TRBJ1-5; D unclear. The CDR3 is 15 residues long. The V and J ends lost 0 bases and 2 bases respectively, with 11 bases between them. The V gene's germline CDR1 is GTSNPN and CDR2 SVGIG (reference sequence).

This clone was observed once. The V gene is TRBV6-5, the J gene TRBJ1-3; TRBD1 matches 8 bases. The length of the CDR3 is 14 residues. The ends lost 6 bases at V and 2 bases at J; junction bases unmatched: 3. CDR1 and CDR2 (germline): MNHEY, SVGAGI. CDR3 DNA: TGTGCCAGCAGCATGGACAGGGCTGGAAACACCATATATTTT. Translating it yields CASSMDRAGNTIYF.